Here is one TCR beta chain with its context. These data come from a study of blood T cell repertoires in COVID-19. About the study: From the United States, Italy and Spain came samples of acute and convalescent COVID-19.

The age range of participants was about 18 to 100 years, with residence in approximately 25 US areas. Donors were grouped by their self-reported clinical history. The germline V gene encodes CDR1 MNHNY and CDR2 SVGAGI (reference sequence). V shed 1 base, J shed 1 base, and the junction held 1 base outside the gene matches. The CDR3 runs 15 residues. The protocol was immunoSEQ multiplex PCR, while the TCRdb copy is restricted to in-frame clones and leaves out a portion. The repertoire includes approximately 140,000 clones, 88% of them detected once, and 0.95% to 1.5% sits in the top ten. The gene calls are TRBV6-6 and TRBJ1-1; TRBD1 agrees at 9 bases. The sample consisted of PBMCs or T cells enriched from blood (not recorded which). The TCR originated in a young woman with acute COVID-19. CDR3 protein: CASSYLGQGNTEAFF. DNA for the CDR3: TGTGCCAGCAGTTACTTGGGACAGGGGAACACTGAAGCTTTCTTT.